This T cell receptor beta chain is from a study of control samples from healthy donors and cancer patients. The assay was immunoSEQ multiplex PCR, and TCRdb's table has in-frame clones only and misses some. This table has about 190,000 clones, approximately 91% appearing once. This sequence was found in a man aged 25 to 45 in good health. The sequenced material came from blood.

CDR3 protein: CASSPGVPNEQFF. DNA of the CDR3: TGCGCCAGCAGCCCAGGGGTGCCCAATGAGCAGTTCTTC. V is TRBV5-1 and J is TRBJ2-1, with a weak D call TRBD1 (6 bases). This CDR3 region has 13 residues. Between the trimmed V and J ends, which lost 4 bases and 6 bases, there was a span of 11 bases. Germline V lookup: CDR1 SGHRS, CDR2 YFSETQ.